This TCR beta chain was obtained from a study of Graves' ophthalmopathy and Graves' hyperthyroidism. Study outcomes and limitations: Among expanded thyroid clonotypes above 0.001 frequency, most also occurred in blood.

Trimming left V 1 base short and J 5 bases short, with 20 bases between. Germline V CDR1 and CDR2: SGHAT, FQNNGV. The CDR3 contains 17 residues. The study excluded patients with other autoimmune diseases, uncontrolled infections, pregnancy or lactation. PBMCs stemmed from roughly 9.7 ml of fresh peripheral blood. RNA transcripts provided the template for amplifying TCR beta CDR3 regions. First-round RT-PCR used HTBI primers; second-round multiplex PCR followed. One entry per CDR3 protein results from TCRdb running MiXCR on the multiplex PCR reads. The table lists about 380,000 distinct CDR3 sequences, roughly 14% of them singletons. This clonotype occurred many times. Its antigen is not identified.

The rearrangement uses TRBV11-2 and TRBJ2-5; D perhaps matches TRBD1 (5 bases). Material: peripheral blood. This sequence was found in a woman under 30 with stable Graves' hyperthyroidism. The CDR3 coding sequence is TGTGCCAGCAGCTTAGGAAAGGGGAAGGCGGCTGGGGAGACCCAGTACTTC. This sequence encodes CASSLGKGKAAGETQYF.